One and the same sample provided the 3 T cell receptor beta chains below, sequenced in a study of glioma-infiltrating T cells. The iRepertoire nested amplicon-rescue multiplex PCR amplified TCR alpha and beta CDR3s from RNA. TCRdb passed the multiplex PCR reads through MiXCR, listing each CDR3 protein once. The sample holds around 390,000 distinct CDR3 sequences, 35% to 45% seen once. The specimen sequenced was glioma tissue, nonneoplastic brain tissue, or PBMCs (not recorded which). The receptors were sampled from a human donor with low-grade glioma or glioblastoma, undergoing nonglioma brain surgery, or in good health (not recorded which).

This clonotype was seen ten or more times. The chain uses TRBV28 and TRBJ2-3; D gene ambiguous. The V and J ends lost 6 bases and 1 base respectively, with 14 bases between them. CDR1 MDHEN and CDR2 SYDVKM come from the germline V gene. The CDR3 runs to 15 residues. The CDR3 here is CASSRPQRGTDTQYF. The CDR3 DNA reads TGTGCCAGCAGCAGGCCCCAACGTGGCACAGATACGCAGTATTTT. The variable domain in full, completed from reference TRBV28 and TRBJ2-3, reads DVKVTQSSRYLVKRTGEKVFLECVQDMDHENMFWYRQDPGLGLRLIYFSYDVKMKEKGDIPEGYSVSREKKERFSLILESASTNQTSMYLCASSRPQRGTDTQYFGPGTRLTVL.

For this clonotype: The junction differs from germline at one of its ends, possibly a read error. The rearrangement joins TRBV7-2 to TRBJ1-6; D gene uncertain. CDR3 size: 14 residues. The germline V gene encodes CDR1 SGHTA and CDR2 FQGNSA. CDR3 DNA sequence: TGTGCCAGCGGCTTAGAAATGGGTAATTCACCCCTCCACTTT. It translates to CASGLEMGNSPLHF.

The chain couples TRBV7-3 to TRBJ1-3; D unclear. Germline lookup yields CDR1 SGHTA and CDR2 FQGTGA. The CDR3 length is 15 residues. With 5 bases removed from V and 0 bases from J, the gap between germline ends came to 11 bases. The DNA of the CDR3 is TGTGCCAGCAGCCCTATCGCAGGCTCTGGAAACACCATATATTTT. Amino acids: CASSPIAGSGNTIYF.